The 32 T cell receptor beta chains listed next were all sequenced from one sample in a study of regulatory T cells in long-lasting Graves disease. This sample's time point: newly diagnosed GD, antithyroid drugs for less than 3 months. RNA from PBMCs was the source of the TCR library. iRepertoire HTBI primers and Arm-PCR of CDR3 regions built TCR beta libraries. TCRdb re-called the multiplex PCR reads through MiXCR, storing one row per CDR3 protein. This sample has around 470,000 distinct CDR3 sequences, with about 15% found just once. This same sample was also taken into another study, of T cells in Graves' hyperthyroidism and ophthalmopathy.

The input for sequencing was peripheral blood mononuclear cells (PBMCs), taken at new diagnosis, from a patient treated with antithyroid drugs. The source of these receptors is a woman between 45 and 60 years old with Graves disease.

This clonotype was seen at least ten times. The chain couples TRBV12-3 or TRBV12-4 to TRBJ1-1; 7 nucleotides align to TRBD1. The CDR3 is 14 residues long. V shed 4 bases and J 6 bases; nucleotides not matched to a gene: 8. In DNA form, the CDR3 reads TGTGCCAGCAGTTCTGACAGGGTGGTTGCTGAAGCTTTCTTT. It specifies CASSSDRVVAEAFF.

This clonotype appeared many times. V and J are TRBV7-9 and TRBJ2-7, with 11 positions matching TRBD2. This CDR3 region has 15 residues. CDR1 and CDR2 (germline): SEHNR, FQNEAQ (reference sequence). V was clipped by 2 bases and J by 3 bases; unmatched bases: 3. CDR3 loop: CASSLTSGSGYEQYF. The CDR3 DNA is TGTGCCAGCAGCTTAACTAGCGGGAGCGGCTACGAGCAGTACTTC. The variable domain in full, with the rest retrieved from reference TRBV7-9 and TRBJ2-7, is DTGVSQNPRHKITKRGQNVTFRCDPISEHNRLYWYRQTLGQGPEFLTYFQNEAQLEKSRLLSDRFSAERPKGSFSTLEIQRTEQGDSAMYLCASSLTSGSGYEQYFGPGTRLTVT.

This clonotype was recorded a few times. CDR3 sequence reads: CASSLAGDRGGETQYF. The DNA of the CDR3 is TGTGCCAGCAGCTTAGCGGGAGACAGGGGAGGGGAGACCCAGTACTTC. This rearrangement joins TRBV7-6 to TRBJ2-5, with D perhaps TRBD1 (8 bases). CDR1 and CDR2 (germline): SGHVS, FNYEAQ. This CDR3 region has 16 residues. The germline V and J ends were trimmed by 0 bases and 5 bases, with 16 bases remaining between them. The full variable domain, its missing parts supplied by reference TRBV7-6 and TRBJ2-5, is GAGVSQSPRYKVTKRGQDVALRCDPISGHVSLYWYRQALGQGPEFLTYFNYEAQQDKSGLPNDRFSAERPEGSISTLTIQRTEQRDSAMYRCASSLAGDRGGETQYFGPGTRLLVL.

The genes are TRBV7-6 and TRBJ2-7; D is possibly TRBD1 (6 bases). Trimming cost V 5 bases and J 1 base, with 15 bases left between them. The CDR3 runs 15 residues. The germline gives CDR1 SGHVS, CDR2 FNYEAQ. The CDR3: CASSGSQGISYEQYF. The CDR3 DNA reads TGTGCCAGCAGCGGCTCCCAGGGGATTTCCTACGAGCAGTACTTC.

There are many counts of this clonotype. The chain links TRBV12-3 or TRBV12-4 to TRBJ1-2; D is unclear. Between the trimmed V and J ends, which lost 5 bases and 8 bases, there was a span of 15 bases. The CDR3 extends over 13 amino acids. This CDR3 is CASSPDESLGYTF. CDR3 bases: TGTGCCAGCAGTCCCGACGAATCCCTGGGCTACACCTTC.

In this sample, this clonotype turned up many times. The chain employs TRBV5-8 and TRBJ2-3; D is unclear. Germline CDR1 and CDR2: SGHTS and YDEGEE. V shed 0 bases and J shed 0 bases, with 8 bases lying between them. There are 15 residues in the CDR3. This chain's CDR3 is CASSLGGRSTDTQYF. The CDR3 DNA reads TGTGCCAGCAGCTTGGGGGGTCGGAGCACAGATACGCAGTATTTT.

This clonotype was seen ten or more times. The gene calls are TRBV5-6 and TRBJ2-7, with D maybe TRBD2 (6 bases). V was clipped by 4 bases and J by 4 bases, with 12 bases between them. This CDR3 has 13 residues. Germline V gene sequence: CDR1 SGHDT, CDR2 YYEEEE. DNA for the CDR3: TGTGCCAGCAGCGCCGGTGGGGGGTACGAGCAGTACTTC. It is translated as CASSAGGGYEQYF.

This clonotype showed up many times. This chain joins TRBV6-2 or TRBV6-3 and TRBJ2-3; 12 bases agree with TRBD2. Germline V gene lookup returns CDR1 MNHEY and CDR2 SVGEGT. The length of the CDR3 is 18 residues. Germline trimming cut 5 bases from V and 5 bases from J; bases unmatched to any gene: 14. This CDR3 is CASSEDPSLAGGIDTQYF. The CDR3 nucleotides read TGTGCCAGCAGTGAAGACCCCTCACTAGCGGGAGGCATAGATACGCAGTATTTT.

The rearrangement joins TRBV27 to TRBJ2-1; TRBD2 agrees at 9 bases. Germline V lookup: CDR1 MNHEY, CDR2 SMNVEV (reference sequence). The J segment lost 4 bases and the V segment lost 3 bases, leaving 7 bases of the junction unmatched. The CDR3 loop spans 16 amino acids. CDR3 loop: CASSFLGSGRYNEQFF. CDR3 DNA sequence: TGTGCCAGCAGTTTCTTGGGAAGCGGGAGGTACAATGAGCAGTTCTTC.

This clonotype was seen ten or more times. The chain couples TRBV28 to TRBJ2-7; 7 bases map to TRBD1. Looked up from germline, CDR1 is MDHEN and CDR2 is SYDVKM. Germline trimming cut 7 bases from V and 6 bases from J; bases unmatched to any gene: 9. There are 13 residues in the CDR3. CDR3 residues: CASKGASVREQYF. DNA of the CDR3: TGTGCCAGCAAGGGGGCGTCGGTCCGCGAGCAGTACTTC. The full variable domain, with the rest looked up from reference TRBV28 and TRBJ2-7, is DVKVTQSSRYLVKRTGEKVFLECVQDMDHENMFWYRQDPGLGLRLIYFSYDVKMKEKGDIPEGYSVSREKKERFSLILESASTNQTSMYLCASKGASVREQYFGPGTRLTVT.

This clonotype showed up many times. The chain couples TRBV29-1 to TRBJ2-7; D may be TRBD1 or TRBD2 (5 bases each). Germline loops: CDR1 SQVTM, CDR2 ANQGSEA. Trimming removed 6 bases at V and 2 bases at J, with 17 bases between. This CDR3 contains 14 residues. CDR3 DNA sequence: TGCAGCGTCCTACGTCGGGGCAGGACCTACGAGCAGTACTTC. The encoded protein is CSVLRRGRTYEQYF.

This clonotype was counted ten times or more. J is TRBJ1-2 and V is TRBV12-3 or TRBV12-4, with D perhaps TRBD1 (6 bases). The CDR3 is made up of 13 amino acids. The V end lost 4 bases, the J end lost 4 bases, and 10 bases lay between the germline ends. The CDR3 spells CASSSQGIYGYTF. The CDR3 DNA reads as TGTGCCAGCAGTTCCCAGGGGATCTATGGCTACACCTTC.

This clonotype was seen at least ten times. This chain links TRBV7-3 with TRBJ2-3; D is possibly TRBD1 (6 bases). Germline CDR1 is SGHTA and CDR2 is FQGTGA. V lost 8 bases, J lost 1 base, and 13 bases lay in between. The CDR3 is 14 amino acids. CDR3 coding DNA: TGTGCCAGCCCCACAGGGACCGGCACAGATACGCAGTATTTT. Translating gives CASPTGTGTDTQYF.

This clonotype was counted once. This rearrangement joins TRBV30 to TRBJ2-6; TRBD2 is a possible D gene (6 bases). CDR1 is GTSNPN and CDR2 is SVGIG in the germline V gene (reference sequence). There are 15 residues in the CDR3. V was clipped by 8 bases and J by 0 bases, with 14 bases between them. CDR3 amino acids: CAGGTGASGANVLTF. In DNA, the CDR3 is TGTGCCGGCGGGACGGGAGCCTCTGGGGCCAACGTCCTGACTTTC.

As regards this clonotype: The junction and the germline gene differ at one end; a read error may be behind it. The chain combines TRBV9 with TRBJ2-1; 7 bases are a match to TRBD2. Germline loops: CDR1 SGDLS, CDR2 YYNGEE. This CDR3 is 15 amino acids long. CDR3 amino acids: CASSVGLAGRDEQFF. In DNA form, the CDR3 reads TGTGCCAGCAGCGTAGGACTAGCTGGGCGGGATGAGCAATTCTTC.

This clonotype was detected ten times or more. This sequence joins TRBV6-2 or TRBV6-3 and TRBJ2-7; D is unclear. CDR3 length: 12 amino acids. The V end lost 5 bases, the J end lost 13 bases, and 18 bases lay between the germline ends. Germline V gene data show CDR1 as MNHEY and CDR2 as SVGEGT. The CDR3 is CASSEHAVKGYF. CDR3 DNA: TGTGCCAGCAGTGAACACGCAGTGAAGGGATACTTC.

This clonotype was counted only a few times. The chain uses TRBV6-1 and TRBJ2-7, with D maybe TRBD2 (5 bases). V lost 10 bases to trimming and J lost 3 bases, with 10 bases between them. From germline, CDR1 is MNHNS and CDR2 SASEGT. The CDR3 has 11 residues. The CDR3 coding sequence is TGTGCCATCCGCCGGGGCTACGAGCAGTACTTC. It codes for CAIRRGYEQYF.

This clonotype occurred a few times. The genes are TRBV4-1 and TRBJ2-2, with TRBD2 as a possible D gene (6 bases). This CDR3 has 14 residues. Germline loops: CDR1 MGHRA, CDR2 YSYEKL. V dropped 0 bases and J dropped 7 bases, with 9 bases sitting between them. In DNA, the CDR3 is TGCGCCAGCAGCCAAGATTCGGGGGTCGGGGAGCTGTTTTTT. Translated, it gives CASSQDSGVGELFF.

This clonotype occurred many times. The chain uses TRBV2 and TRBJ2-2; D not resolved. Germline V gene lookup returns CDR1 SNHLY and CDR2 FYNNEI. V lost 4 bases, J lost 4 bases, and 4 bases lay in between. The CDR3 contains 12 residues. CDR3 sequence reads: CASSVGTGELFF. CDR3 DNA sequence: TGTGCCAGCAGTGTGGGCACCGGGGAGCTGTTTTTT. Variable domain in full (rest from reference TRBV2 and TRBJ2-2): EPEVTQTPSHQVTQMGQEVILRCVPISNHLYFYWYRQILGQKVEFLVSFYNNEISEKSEIFDDQFSVERPDGSNFTLKIRSTKLEDSAMYFCASSVGTGELFFGEGSRLTVL.

Comments on this clonotype: This is likely a read error, given that the CDR3 carries no conserved phenylalanine or tryptophan at its end. The chain recombines TRBV20-1 with TRBJ2-5; TRBD2 matches 10 bases. The CDR3 contains 16 residues. Germline CDR1 reads DFQATT; CDR2 reads SNEGSKA (reference sequence). Germline trimming cut 3 bases from V and 5 bases from J; bases unmatched to any gene: 12. The CDR3 spells CSASIPPTSGIETQYY. In DNA form, the CDR3 reads TGCAGTGCTAGTATCCCGCCCACTAGCGGGATTGAGACCCAGTACTAC.

This clonotype showed up many times. The J gene is TRBJ1-1, the V gene TRBV12-3 or TRBV12-4; D gene uncertain. There are 12 residues in the CDR3. The V end lost 2 bases, the J end lost 6 bases, and 7 bases lay between the germline ends. The chain's CDR3 is CASSLFGSEAFF. CDR3 DNA: TGTGCCAGCAGTTTATTTGGCTCTGAAGCTTTCTTT.

There are many counts of this clonotype. The chain has TRBV12-3 or TRBV12-4 and TRBJ2-5; TRBD2 matches 12 bases. V was clipped by 3 bases and J by 5 bases; unmatched bases: 13. The CDR3 spans 18 residues. CDR3 in amino acids: CASSFQASGRAGGETQYF. Written as DNA, the CDR3 is TGTGCCAGCAGTTTTCAGGCTAGCGGGAGGGCCGGTGGTGAGACCCAGTACTTC.

As regards this clonotype: The conserved phenylalanine or tryptophan normally closing the CDR3 is absent here, so this likely arose from a read error. This chain joins TRBV5-8 and TRBJ2-1, with TRBD2 matching over 14 bases. CDR3 size: 16 residues. In germline, CDR1 is SGHTS, CDR2 YDEGEE. V was pared by 10 bases and J by 4 bases, with 10 bases of the junction left unmatched. The CDR3 coding sequence is TGTGCCCGGGACAGGGGACTAGCGGGAGCATACAATGAGCAGTTCGTC. As protein: CARDRGLAGAYNEQFV.

In this sample, this clonotype turned up a few times. The chain joins TRBV6-5 to TRBJ2-1; 9 bases are shared with TRBD1. J gave up 7 bases and V 4 bases, and 8 bases lay outside the gene matches. The CDR3 has 15 residues. Germline assignment: CDR1 MNHEY and CDR2 SVGAGI. The CDR3 nucleotides are TGTGCCAGCAGTTCGCCCGGGACAGGGATTAATGAGCAGTTCTTC. Its translation is CASSSPGTGINEQFF.

The rearrangement joins TRBV10-1 to TRBJ2-3, with 8 bases matching TRBD2. Germline V gives CDR1 WNHNN, CDR2 SYGVQD (reference sequence). The CDR3 runs 15 residues. V was clipped by 0 bases and J by 3 bases; unmatched bases: 2. CDR3: CASSESSSGTDTQYF. Written as DNA, the CDR3 is TGCGCCAGCAGTGAGTCGTCTAGCGGGACAGATACGCAGTATTTT.

This clonotype was counted ten times or more. The CDR3 DNA follows: TGTGCCAGCAGTTTAGTAGCGGGAGGGGAAAATGAGCAGTTCTTC. Translated: CASSLVAGGENEQFF. This chain connects TRBV12-3 or TRBV12-4 to TRBJ2-1; 11 bases are a match to TRBD2. Trimming at V came to 1 base and at J to 7 bases, leaving 3 bases not matched to a gene. This CDR3 has 15 amino acids.

A few counts support this clonotype. This rearrangement joins TRBV20-1 to TRBJ2-7, with TRBD1 matching 8 bases. This CDR3 is 15 amino acids long. V shed 0 bases, J shed 2 bases, and the junction held 6 bases outside the gene matches. Per germline, CDR1 DFQATT and CDR2 SNEGSKA (reference sequence). CDR3 sequence: CSARDSGTGTYEQYF. Written as DNA, the CDR3 is TGCAGTGCTAGAGACTCCGGGACAGGAACCTACGAGCAGTACTTC.

This clonotype was observed at least ten times. The CDR3 is CASSVDGAYGYTF. CDR3 in DNA: TGTGCCAGCAGCGTAGACGGGGCCTATGGCTACACCTTC. J is TRBJ1-2 and V is TRBV9; possible D gene TRBD1, 5 bases. Germline CDR1 reads SGDLS; CDR2 reads YYNGEE. Trimming took 0 bases from V and 4 from J, leaving 7 bases between them. The CDR3 has 13 amino acids.

At least ten counts were recorded for this clonotype. This chain connects TRBV5-1 to TRBJ2-7, with 11 bases aligning to TRBD1. V lost 4 bases, J lost 5 bases, and 5 bases stayed unmatched. The CDR3 is 14 residues long. Germline V lookup: CDR1 SGHRS, CDR2 YFSETQ. Written as DNA, the CDR3 is TGCGCCAGCAGCCCGGGACAGGGGGTCGACGAGCAGTACTTC. Translated: CASSPGQGVDEQYF.

With regard to this clonotype: Since a much larger clone is just one base distant, this may be a read error. The chain uses TRBV28 and TRBJ2-1; TRBD2 might be the D (5 bases). The length of the CDR3 is 15 residues. V was pared by 8 bases and J by 6 bases, with 20 bases between. CDR1 is MDHEN and CDR2 is SYDVKM in the germline V gene. The CDR3 coding sequence is TGTGCCAGCGGTGATTGGTCTAGTCGGGGCAATGAGCAGTTCTTC. It specifies CASGDWSSRGNEQFF.

This clonotype appeared many times. The chain recombines TRBV28 with TRBJ2-3, with 11 bases identical to TRBD1. Germline values: CDR1 MDHEN, CDR2 SYDVKM. V was pared by 8 bases and J by 5 bases, with 6 bases of the junction left unmatched. This CDR3 spans 14 amino acids. The CDR3 protein is CASSGTGGRDTQYF. The DNA for the CDR3 is TGTGCCAGCTCCGGGACAGGGGGTAGAGATACGCAGTATTTT. The entire variable domain, with the rest obtained from reference TRBV28 and TRBJ2-3, is as follows: DVKVTQSSRYLVKRTGEKVFLECVQDMDHENMFWYRQDPGLGLRLIYFSYDVKMKEKGDIPEGYSVSREKKERFSLILESASTNQTSMYLCASSGTGGRDTQYFGPGTRLTVL.

J is TRBJ2-1 and V is TRBV4-1; 10 bases fit TRBD2. CDR1 is MGHRA, CDR2 YSYEKL, per germline. CDR3 length: 17 residues. With V trimmed by 0 bases and J by 2 bases, 4 bases remained unmatched. The CDR3, as DNA: TGCGCCAGCAGCCAAGACGAAGCGGGAGGGGCCTACAATGAGCAGTTCTTC. The encoded protein is CASSQDEAGGAYNEQFF.